This entry lists 18 T cell receptor beta chains sequenced from one sample in a study of human T cells and chemical hapten exposure. TCRdb reprocessed the RACE reads via MiXCR and lists one record per CDR3 protein. The table shows about 110,000 distinct CDR3 sequences, with around 10% occurring only once. Time point noted: patch test 1, 2 weeks after DPC sensitization. Specified treatment: therapeutic diphenylcyclopropenone sensitization with weekly scalp DPC. Here the sequenced sample was whole blood, taken in connection with sensitization to the hapten diphenylcyclopropenone (DPC). Source of these receptors: a woman in her 40s with alopecia areata. Some clones in this sample may be carry-over from other donors' samples.

This clonotype was detected ten times or more. The rearrangement uses TRBV7-9 and TRBJ1-2, with D perhaps matching TRBD1 (5 bases). This CDR3 has 18 amino acids. V dropped 5 bases and J dropped 4 bases, with 26 bases sitting between them. The germline V gene has CDR1 SEHNR and CDR2 FQNEAQ (reference sequence). Here the CDR3 reads CASSPYPPARGRGYGYTF. For the CDR3, the DNA is TGTGCCAGCAGCCCATATCCCCCCGCGAGGGGCCGTGGCTATGGCTACACCTTC.

The CDR3, as DNA: TGTGCCAGCAGCCCAGCGCGAGTAGCGGGGGACCCCCGAGAGACCCAGTACTTC. Amino acid sequence: CASSPARVAGDPRETQYF. The gene calls are TRBV7-6 and TRBJ2-5; 9 bases line up with TRBD2. The V and J ends lost 5 bases and 4 bases, in that order; junction bases with no gene match: 17. CDR1 SGHVS and CDR2 FNYEAQ come from the germline V gene. The CDR3 consists of 18 residues.

This clonotype was detected many times. The chain combines TRBV13 with TRBJ2-7; D is unresolved. The CDR3 loop spans 11 amino acids. From germline, CDR1 is PRHDT and CDR2 FYEKMQ (reference sequence). Trimming removed 2 bases from V and 5 bases from J, with 4 bases in between. CDR3 in amino acids: CASSLTDEQYF. The CDR3 coding sequence is TGTGCCAGCAGCTTAACCGACGAGCAGTACTTC.

The rearrangement uses TRBV4-1 and TRBJ2-2; 8 nucleotides align to TRBD1. Germline CDR1 reads MGHRA; CDR2 reads YSYEKL. Losses at the gene ends were 4 bases for V and 7 bases for J; bases not matched to a gene: 8. This CDR3 region has 15 residues. In DNA, the CDR3 is TGCGCCAGCAGCCCACCGGACAGGGCATACGGGGAGCTGTTTTTT. Amino acids: CASSPPDRAYGELFF.

J is TRBJ2-1 and V is TRBV11-3; D is ambiguous. V was trimmed by 2 bases and J by 7 bases, leaving 9 bases between them. Germline loops: CDR1 SGHNT, CDR2 YENEEA. This CDR3 spans 13 amino acids. The CDR3 loop is CASSLTLVNEQFF. CDR3 sequence (DNA): TGTGCCAGCAGCTTAACACTGGTGAATGAGCAGTTCTTC.

The chain has TRBV28 and TRBJ1-6; no clear D. Germline values: CDR1 MDHEN, CDR2 SYDVKM. This CDR3 has 11 residues. Trimming left V 2 bases short and J 9 bases short, with 2 bases between. CDR3 DNA: TGTGCCAGCAGTTTAAGTTCACCCCTCCACTTT. It codes for CASSLSSPLHF.

The V call is TRBV20-1, the J call TRBJ1-2; 11 bases line up with TRBD1. CDR3 size: 17 residues. The junction had 10 bases not matched to a gene; V was cut back by 0 bases and J by 4 bases. Germline V lookup: CDR1 DFQATT, CDR2 SNEGSKA (reference sequence). The CDR3 coding sequence is TGCAGTGCTAGAGATTCTCCAGGACAGGGGGCTGGCTATGGCTACACCTTC. This gives the protein CSARDSPGQGAGYGYTF.

The chain employs TRBV5-4 and TRBJ2-7; 10 nucleotides line up with TRBD1. The CDR3 consists of 14 residues. Germline V lookup: CDR1 SGHNT, CDR2 YYREEE (reference sequence). The V segment lost 3 bases and the J segment 5 bases; nucleotides outside the gene matches: 5. The CDR3 DNA reads as TGTGCCAGCAGCTCGACAGGGGGCGGGCACGAGCAGTACTTC. It yields the protein CASSSTGGGHEQYF.

The chain combines TRBV10-3 with TRBJ2-7; TRBD2 matches 9 bases. Trimming removed 6 bases from V and 1 base from J; junction bases left unmatched: 19. This CDR3 comprises 19 residues. CDR1 is ENHRY, CDR2 SYGVKD, per germline. The DNA for the CDR3 is TGTGCCATCAGAGGGGACGGGCGACCCACTAGCGGGCCATCCTACGAGCAGTACTTC. It is translated as CAIRGDGRPTSGPSYEQYF.

This clonotype was counted ten times or more. The chain recombines TRBV28 with TRBJ1-5, with 9 nucleotides matching TRBD1. Germline CDR1 and CDR2: MDHEN and SYDVKM. Trimming cost V 4 bases and J 6 bases; bases outside gene matches: 7. The CDR3 runs to 15 residues. CDR3 region: CASSSSQGAGQPQHF. Here the CDR3 DNA reads TGTGCCAGCAGTTCCTCACAGGGGGCAGGTCAGCCCCAGCATTTT.

This clonotype appeared many times. The gene calls are TRBV11-2 and TRBJ1-1, with a weak D call TRBD1 (6 bases). V dropped 7 bases and J dropped 1 base, with 16 bases sitting between them. The germline V gene encodes CDR1 SGHAT and CDR2 FQNNGV. The CDR3 totals 15 residues. The CDR3 region is CASKLTGGSNTEAFF. The CDR3 region has the DNA TGTGCCAGCAAACTCACGGGGGGCTCGAACACTGAAGCTTTCTTT.

In this sample, this clonotype turned up many times. The CDR3 loop reads CASSLGGLGYEQYF. The CDR3 DNA sequence: TGTGCCAGCAGCTTAGGGGGACTAGGTTACGAGCAGTACTTC. The V gene is TRBV11-2, the J gene TRBJ2-7; 8 positions agree with TRBD2. Germline-derived CDR1 and CDR2 are SGHAT and FQNNGV. V gave up 1 base and J gave up 4 bases; unmatched junction bases: 3. The CDR3 spans 14 residues.

This clonotype has just a few counts. The chain carries TRBV6-4 and TRBJ2-2; TRBD2 aligns across 9 bases. V lost 10 bases, J lost 7 bases, and 10 bases stayed unmatched. The CDR3 consists of 14 residues. Germline CDR1 reads MRHNA; CDR2 reads SNTAGT. The CDR3 nucleotides read TGTGCCACTCGCCCTAGCGGGACTCACGGGGAGCTGTTTTTT. This sequence encodes CATRPSGTHGELFF.

This clonotype has a count of ten or more. The CDR3 loop reads CASSEGPGYGYTF. CDR3 in DNA: TGCGCCAGCAGTGAGGGACCAGGCTATGGCTACACCTTC. The chain combines TRBV10-2 with TRBJ1-2, with D unclear. The CDR3 consists of 13 residues. Looked up from germline, CDR1 is WSHSY and CDR2 is SAAADI. With 2 bases removed from V and 4 bases from J, the gap between germline ends came to 8 bases.

This clonotype was seen once. The rearrangement joins TRBV27 to TRBJ2-5, with TRBD2 matching over 11 bases. Trimming removed 6 bases from V and 7 bases from J; junction bases left unmatched: 13. Per the germline V gene, CDR1 is MNHEY and CDR2 is SMNVEV (reference sequence). This CDR3 contains 16 residues. CDR3 protein: CASSPRPSGGHGTQYF. The CDR3 DNA sequence: TGTGCCAGCAGCCCCAGGCCTAGCGGGGGGCATGGGACCCAGTACTTC.

A few counts support this clonotype. The chain couples TRBV2 to TRBJ2-1; TRBD2 agrees at 8 bases. The trim removed 4 bases at V and 6 bases at J, leaving 2 bases unmatched. Germline V gives CDR1 SNHLY, CDR2 FYNNEI. The CDR3 length is 13 residues. The CDR3 loop reads CASSVLAGNEQFF. The CDR3 DNA follows: TGTGCCAGCAGTGTCCTAGCGGGCAATGAGCAGTTCTTC.

This clonotype was seen only a few times. J is TRBJ2-1 and V is TRBV18; TRBD2 is a possible D gene (6 bases). In germline, CDR1 is KGHSH, CDR2 LQKENI. The V gene lost 1 base and the J gene lost 7 bases, with 20 bases spanning the gap. The CDR3 spans 17 residues. CDR3 sequence reads: CASSPLGAGPSGNEQFF. The CDR3 DNA reads TGTGCCAGCTCACCACTCGGGGCGGGGCCCTCCGGAAATGAGCAGTTCTTC.

This clonotype was counted a few times. This chain joins TRBV29-1 and TRBJ1-1, with D unresolved. CDR3 size: 14 residues. The V gene lost 7 bases and the J gene lost 1 base, with 16 bases spanning the gap. Per germline, CDR1 SQVTM and CDR2 ANQGSEA. The CDR3 here is CSGTDALKNTEAFF. DNA of the CDR3: TGCAGCGGGACTGATGCGTTGAAGAACACTGAAGCTTTCTTT.